This TCR beta chain was captured by sequencing in a study of T cell repertoires in cytomegalovirus infection. For the study at large: Shared public TCR beta signatures pointed to both CMV infection and a matching HLA type.

TCRdb re-called the reads through MiXCR, storing one row per CDR3 protein. The sample includes roughly 220,000 distinct CDR3 sequences, about 38% seen only once; the top ten take around 64%. The CDR3 has 11 residues. Trimming took off 8 bases at V and 7 bases at J, with 8 bases between the two ends. The V gene's germline CDR1 is MNHEY and CDR2 SMNVEV (reference sequence). With regard to this clonotype: What it binds is not known.

This receptor was taken from a human donor in good health (CMV status not recorded). Some clones in this sample may be carry-over from other donors' samples. This chain uses TRBV27 with TRBJ2-2; no firm D call. The input for sequencing was CD8+ T cells from cultured PBMCs, taken from culture after CMV antigen stimulation. The CDR3 DNA is TGTGCCAGCCGCGGTCTCGGGGAGCTGTTTTTT. Its translation: CASRGLGELFF.